This T cell receptor (beta chain) derives from a study of early T cells in non-severe SARS-CoV-2 infection. MiXCR, run by TCRdb on the 5' RACE reads, gives a single entry per CDR3 protein. The sample shows approximately 35,000 distinct CDR3 sequences, 6% to 7.5% of them seen only once. Study-level points and caveats: Comparison of clonotypes with VDJdb favored anti-spike CD8 responses while missing private and CD4 specificities.

CDR3 length equals 14 residues. V lost 8 bases and J lost 1; bases outside the gene matches: 2. Germline loops: CDR1 LNHDA, CDR2 SQIVND (reference sequence). This clonotype was observed many times. Antigen specificity is unknown. The chain combines TRBV19 with TRBJ2-7, with 13 bases identical to TRBD2. The sequencing used whole blood, collected at baseline. The origin of this receptor is an adult who was a healthcare worker with PCR-confirmed SARS-CoV-2 infection or an uninfected control (not recorded which). Written as DNA, the CDR3 is TGTGCCAGTGGGACTAGCGGGACTTCCTACGAGCAGTACTTC. Translating it yields CASGTSGTSYEQYF.